This passage covers 18 T cell receptor beta chains from one sample sequenced in a study of T cell responses to AZD1222 COVID-19 vaccine. Only in-frame clones appear in the TCRdb table, and some are missing; sequencing was by immunoSEQ multiplex PCR. The table lists 110,000 or so clones, about 85% of them singletons. The sequences come from peripheral blood, collected 28 days after the second AZD1222 dose. The receptors shown here come from an adult who received the AZD1222 COVID-19 vaccine.

In its sample, this clone was seen once. The chain carries TRBV18 and TRBJ2-5; 7 bases are a match to TRBD2. With V trimmed by 3 bases and J by 6 bases, 4 bases remained unmatched. The CDR3 runs 13 residues. Germline V gene data show CDR1 as KGHSH and CDR2 as LQKENI. CDR3 in DNA: TGTGCCAGCTCACCGGGGGGGTGGAAGACCCAGTACTTC. It codes for CASSPGGWKTQYF.

The CDR3 loop reads CASRSGVGTEAFF. The CDR3 nucleotides read TGTGCCAGTAGATCGGGGGTTGGCACTGAAGCTTTCTTT. The V and J genes are TRBV19 and TRBJ1-1; the D gene is possibly TRBD1 (5 bases). V was pared by 6 bases and J by 4 bases, with 12 bases between. There are 13 residues in the CDR3. Germline CDR1 is LNHDA and CDR2 is SQIVND (reference sequence).

This chain connects TRBV3-1 (or the pseudogene TRBV3-2) to TRBJ2-3; D unresolved. Germline V gene data show CDR1 as LGHDT and CDR2 as YNNKEL (reference sequence). CDR3 length: 13 residues. Trimming removed 5 bases from V and 2 bases from J, with 8 bases in between. The CDR3 region is CASSGEPTDTQYF. The DNA of the CDR3 is TGTGCCAGCAGCGGGGAACCCACAGATACGCAGTATTTT.

The chain joins TRBV29-1 to TRBJ1-1; D call uncertain. CDR1 is SQVTM and CDR2 is ANQGSEA in the germline V gene. Trimming pared 5 bases from V and 11 bases from J, leaving 18 bases between. The CDR3 contains 12 residues. CDR3 nucleotides: TGCAGCGTTTGGGTGGTTACAACGGGGGCTTTCTTT. It encodes CSVWVVTTGAFF.

Comment on this clone: The junction and the germline gene differ at one end; a read error may be behind it. This chain joins TRBV7-7 and TRBJ1-3; no clear D gene. CDR3 length: 14 amino acids. Germline V gene data show CDR1 as SSHAT and CDR2 as FNYEAQ (reference sequence). Here the CDR3 reads CASSLSDSGNTIYF. CDR3 nucleotide sequence: TGTGCTAGCAGCTTATCGGACTCTGGAAACACCATATATTTT.

The count of this clone is one. This chain connects TRBV7-2 to TRBJ1-2; D is unresolved. The V gene lost 1 base and the J gene lost 7 bases, with 16 bases spanning the gap. CDR1 and CDR2 (germline): SGHTA, FQGNSA. The CDR3 covers 15 residues. CDR3 sequence: CASSLDSVRGSGYTF. The CDR3 region has the DNA TGTGCCAGCAGCTTAGATAGCGTACGGGGTAGTGGCTACACCTTC.

The genes are TRBV5-1 and TRBJ2-1, with 9 bases lining up with TRBD1. J gave up 0 bases and V 2 bases, and 3 bases lay outside the gene matches. CDR3 length: 16 amino acids. Germline loops: CDR1 SGHRS, CDR2 YFSETQ. In DNA form, the CDR3 reads TGCGCCAGCAGCTTCGGGACAGGGAGCTCCTACAATGAGCAGTTCTTC. Protein sequence: CASSFGTGSSYNEQFF.

The rearrangement joins TRBV6-4 to TRBJ2-1, with 8 bases lining up with TRBD1. V lost 6 bases, J lost 0 bases, and 7 bases stayed unmatched. This CDR3 has 16 amino acids. Germline V gene lookup returns CDR1 MRHNA and CDR2 SNTAGT. CDR3 amino acids: CASSPGGWSSYNEQFF. CDR3 in DNA: TGTGCCAGCAGCCCAGGGGGCTGGAGCTCCTACAATGAGCAGTTCTTC.

This clone was counted only a few times. V usage is TRBV27 and J usage is TRBJ2-3, with D perhaps given as TRBD1 or TRBD2 (7 bases each). This CDR3 spans 13 amino acids. CDR1 is MNHEY, CDR2 SMNVEV, per germline (reference sequence). V shed 8 bases and J shed 5 bases, with 14 bases lying between them. CDR3 sequence (DNA): TGTGCCAGCCAGGGGGGGGGCCTAGATACGCAGTATTTT. Its translation is CASQGGGLDTQYF.

This clone appeared a single time. The CDR3 sequence: CASSLGTGRANYGYTF. DNA for the CDR3: TGTGCCAGCAGCTTGGGGACAGGAAGAGCTAACTATGGCTACACCTTC. The chain recombines TRBV5-6 with TRBJ1-2; 7 bases map to TRBD1. Germline V gene lookup returns CDR1 SGHDT and CDR2 YYEEEE. V was pared by 0 bases and J by 0 bases, with 5 bases of the junction left unmatched. CDR3 length: 16 residues.

The genes are TRBV6-5 and TRBJ1-5; D uncertain. The CDR3 runs to 15 residues. The V gene's germline CDR1 is MNHEY and CDR2 SVGAGI. Trimming left V 6 bases short and J 0 bases short, with 12 bases between. In DNA form, the CDR3 reads TGTGCCAGCAGGAAGACGGGCAATAGCAATCAGCCCCAGCATTTT. Its translation: CASRKTGNSNQPQHF.

V usage is TRBV29-1 and J usage is TRBJ1-2, with TRBD1 as a possible D gene (6 bases). The CDR3 spans 14 residues. The germline V gene encodes CDR1 SQVTM and CDR2 ANQGSEA. V was pared by 6 bases and J by 8 bases, with 22 bases between. The CDR3, as DNA: TGCAGCGTACCATCCACAGGGTCCACGGGGGGCTACACCTTC. Residues: CSVPSTGSTGGYTF.

V usage is TRBV7-9 and J usage is TRBJ1-1, with a weak D call TRBD1 (5 bases). The CDR3 runs to 13 residues. In germline, CDR1 is SEHNR, CDR2 FQNEAQ (reference sequence). The V and J ends lost 5 bases and 5 bases respectively, with 12 bases between them. CDR3 nucleotides: TGTGCCAGCAGCGTGACAGCGAAAACTGAAGCTTTCTTT. Protein sequence: CASSVTAKTEAFF.

This clone appeared a few times. V is TRBV5-1 and J is TRBJ1-4; D is possibly TRBD1 (5 bases). Germline V CDR1 and CDR2: SGHRS, YFSETQ. The CDR3 contains 16 residues. V lost 4 bases, J lost 0 bases, and 13 bases lay in between. The CDR3 DNA reads TGCGCCAGCAGCCCCCGGGACGGAGCAACTAATGAAAAACTGTTTTTT. The encoded protein is CASSPRDGATNEKLFF. Full variable domain (missing parts from reference TRBV5-1 and TRBJ1-4): KAGVTQTPRYLIKTRGQQVTLSCSPISGHRSVSWYQQTPGQGLQFLFEYFSETQRNKGNFPGRFSGRQFSNSRSEMNVSTLELGDSALYLCASSPRDGATNEKLFFGSGTQLSVL.

This clone showed up just once. This rearrangement joins TRBV6-5 to TRBJ1-1, with TRBD1 matching over 9 bases. The CDR3 extends over 13 amino acids. The germline gives CDR1 MNHEY, CDR2 SVGAGI. After removal of 7 bases from V and 12 bases from J, the junction contained 12 bases not matched to a gene. CDR3 sequence: CASTTGGAKRTFF. The CDR3 DNA sequence: TGTGCCAGCACTACAGGGGGCGCGAAAAGAACTTTCTTT.

This clone has a handful of counts. V and J are TRBV9 and TRBJ2-1, with 7 bases aligning to TRBD2. In germline, CDR1 is SGDLS, CDR2 YYNGEE. The CDR3 consists of 14 residues. V lost 4 bases and J lost 5; bases outside the gene matches: 6. The CDR3 spells CASSPRLAHNEQFF. The DNA of the CDR3 is TGTGCCAGCAGCCCGCGACTAGCCCACAATGAGCAGTTCTTC.

The chain uses TRBV9 and TRBJ2-2; D not certain. Germline CDR1 SGDLS, CDR2 YYNGEE. V shed 0 bases and J shed 1 base, with 7 bases lying between them. This CDR3 region has 15 residues. CDR3 residues: CASSVAFQNTGELFF. The CDR3 DNA sequence: TGTGCCAGCAGCGTAGCTTTCCAGAACACCGGGGAGCTGTTTTTT.

In DNA form, the CDR3 reads TGTGCCAGCAGCCAGGGTAGGGAGTTCTTC. This translates into CASSQGREFF. The V gene is TRBV12-3 or TRBV12-4, the J gene TRBJ2-1, with D perhaps matching TRBD1 (5 bases). This CDR3 is built from 10 residues. Deletions cut 6 bases from V and 14 bases from J, with 11 bases between.